This T cell receptor (beta chain) was recovered during a study of response to subunit inactivated influenza vaccine. General study results and limits: That few new T cells are recruited by each seasonal influenza vaccination was the authors' suggestion.

A remark on this clonotype: What it binds is not known.

V lost 8 bases to trimming and J lost 8 bases, with 22 bases between them. The CDR3 is 14 residues long. CDR1 DFQATT and CDR2 SNEGSKA come from the germline V gene (reference sequence). Each CDR3 protein is one row after TCRdb ran MiXCR on the RT-PCR reads. The data show about 700,000 distinct CDR3 sequences, 14% seen once. The source is a man aged 45-65 years who received an inactivated influenza vaccine. The chain couples TRBV20-1 to TRBJ2-1; a possible D gene is TRBD2 (6 bases). The specimen comprised PBMCs from blood, sampled roughly 15 days before vaccination. The CDR3 reads CSPVLGGISDEQFF. CDR3 sequence (DNA): TGCAGTCCGGTTCTCGGCGGGATATCTGATGAGCAGTTCTTC.